These 5 T cell receptor beta chains were all obtained from the same sample, sequenced in a study of cytomegalovirus exposure and HLA in healthy donors. The PCR employed 60 Vbeta primers together with 13 Jbeta primers. Here immunoSEQ multiplex PCR was the method, and the copy in TCRdb shows in-frame clones only, minus some. Among about 110,000 clones listed, about 13% were seen once. The sequenced sample was PBMCs. All receptors come from a man in his forties in good health and CMV-seropositive.

This clone was counted between two and nine times. This chain links TRBV19 with TRBJ1-5, with a weak D call TRBD1 (6 bases). This CDR3 region has 17 residues. CDR1 is LNHDA, CDR2 SQIVND, per germline (reference sequence). Trimming shortened V by 3 bases and J by 3 bases, and 18 bases separated the two germline ends. Here the CDR3 DNA reads TGTGCCAGTAGTATCCAGACACAGGGTTGGGACAATCAGCCCCAGCATTTT. Protein: CASSIQTQGWDNQPQHF. The full variable domain, in which reference TRBV19 and TRBJ1-5 provide the parts outside the CDR3, is DGGITQSPKYLFRKEGQNVTLSCEQNLNHDAMYWYRQDPGQGLRLIYYSQIVNDFQKGDIAEGYSVSREKKESFPLTVTSAQKNPTAFYLCASSIQTQGWDNQPQHFGDGTRLSIL.

This clone was detected a few times. V usage is TRBV25-1 and J usage is TRBJ2-7; TRBD2 agrees at 14 bases. The germline CDR1 and CDR2 sequences are MGHDK and SYGVNS. V shed 6 bases and J 5 bases; nucleotides not matched to a gene: 12. CDR3 length: 17 amino acids. Here the CDR3 DNA reads TGTGCCAGCAGAAAGACGGGACTAGCGGGAGATCGGGACGAGCAGTACTTC. Translating gives CASRKTGLAGDRDEQYF.

The V call is TRBV29-1, the J call TRBJ1-3, with D perhaps matching TRBD1 (5 bases). This CDR3 is built from 15 residues. Trimming left V 3 bases short and J 0 bases short, with 12 bases between. The V gene's germline CDR1 is SQVTM and CDR2 ANQGSEA. The CDR3: CSVDLGPSSGNTIYF. The CDR3 coding sequence is TGCAGCGTTGATTTGGGGCCGAGCTCTGGAAACACCATATATTTT. The full variable domain, with the rest looked up from reference TRBV29-1 and TRBJ1-3, is SAVISQKPSRDICQRGTSLTIQCQVDSQVTMMFWYRQQPGQSLTLIATANQGSEATYESGFVIDKFPISRPNLTFSTLTVSNMSPEDSSIYLCSVDLGPSSGNTIYFGEGSWLTVV.

This clone was counted between two and nine times. One end of the junction does not line up with germline, which may come from a read error. The chain employs TRBV5-1 and TRBJ1-3; tentative D call: TRBD1 (5 bases). Germline lookup yields CDR1 SGHRS and CDR2 YFSETQ. The CDR3 contains 14 residues. CDR3 protein: CASSLEVGGNTIHF. CDR3 nucleotide sequence: TGCGCCAGCAGCTTAGAGGTCGGGGGAAACACCATACATTTT.

The V call is TRBV4-2, the J call TRBJ2-3; D is uncertain. Germline loops: CDR1 LGHNA, CDR2 YNFKEQ. Trimming pared 1 base from V and 0 bases from J, leaving 11 bases between. This CDR3 comprises 16 residues. The CDR3: CASSQVMLRSTDTQYF. The CDR3 DNA sequence: TGTGCCAGCAGCCAAGTGATGCTTAGAAGCACAGATACGCAGTATTTT.